Reported below is one T cell receptor beta chain. cDNA came from approximately 0.5 to 1 ug RNA primed by random hexamers. The authors amplified TCR beta CDR3 across 54 Vbeta and 13 Jbeta using immunoSEQ multiplex PCR. One entry per CDR3 protein results from TCRdb running MiXCR on the immunoSEQ multiplex PCR reads. The sample lists approximately 180,000 distinct CDR3 sequences; roughly 90% were seen once. This CDR3 region has 14 residues. The V and J ends lost 6 bases and 4 bases respectively, with 12 bases between them. The T cells that were sequenced for TCR beta were CD8+ and CD4+ cells from blood. This sample is part of a study of CD8 T cells in Susac syndrome.

This sequence originates from a human donor with Susac syndrome. This chain joins TRBV12-3 or TRBV12-4 and TRBJ2-2; D gene uncertain. Sequencing input: CD4+ T cells from PBMCs. The DNA for the CDR3 is TGTGCCAGCAGGCAAGACCTCGTCACCGGGGAGCTGTTTTTT. Translated: CASRQDLVTGELFF.